This T cell receptor beta chain was identified during a study of T cell responses to AZD1222 COVID-19 vaccine. Generated by immunoSEQ multiplex PCR, the TCRdb table keeps only in-frame clones and is missing some. The sample yields some 130,000 clones, about 90% seen once. Study findings and constraints: Nearly half of spike-specific TCRs reportedly target unmutated variant regions. Spike-specific TCR breadth rose after two AZD1222 doses, and depth rose as well. After the peak T cell response, and only then, were repertoires sampled.

About this clone: Antigen unknown.

After removal of 5 bases from V and 1 base from J, the junction contained 3 bases not matched to a gene. CDR3 length: 14 residues. The germline gives CDR1 MNHEY, CDR2 SVGAGI. The chain links TRBV6-5 to TRBJ1-2; 8 bases are a match to TRBD1. This sequence originates from an adult in good health. Material: peripheral blood, obtained on day 0 of AZD1222 vaccination. The CDR3 is CASSLGQGNYGYTF. CDR3 DNA: TGTGCCAGCAGTCTCGGACAGGGTAACTATGGCTACACCTTC.